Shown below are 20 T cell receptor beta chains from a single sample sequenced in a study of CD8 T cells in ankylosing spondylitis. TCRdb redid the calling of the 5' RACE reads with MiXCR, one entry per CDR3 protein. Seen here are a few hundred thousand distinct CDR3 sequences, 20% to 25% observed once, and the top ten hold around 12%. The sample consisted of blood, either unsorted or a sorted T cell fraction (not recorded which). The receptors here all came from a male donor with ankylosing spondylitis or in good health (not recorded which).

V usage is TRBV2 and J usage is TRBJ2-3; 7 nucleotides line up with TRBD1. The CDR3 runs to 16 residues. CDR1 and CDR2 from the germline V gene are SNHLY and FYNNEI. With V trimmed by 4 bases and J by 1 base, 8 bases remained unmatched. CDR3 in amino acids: CASSGYEGARTDTQYF. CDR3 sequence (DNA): TGTGCCAGCAGTGGATACGAGGGGGCCCGCACAGATACGCAGTATTTT. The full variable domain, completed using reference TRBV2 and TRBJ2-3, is EPEVTQTPSHQVTQMGQEVILRCVPISNHLYFYWYRQILGQKVEFLVSFYNNEISEKSEIFDDQFSVERPDGSNFTLKIRSTKLEDSAMYFCASSGYEGARTDTQYFGPGTRLTVL.

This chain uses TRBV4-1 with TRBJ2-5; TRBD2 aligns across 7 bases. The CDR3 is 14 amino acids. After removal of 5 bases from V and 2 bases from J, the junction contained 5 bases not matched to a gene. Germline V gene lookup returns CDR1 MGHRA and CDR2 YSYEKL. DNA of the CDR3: TGCGCCAGCAGCACTCCGGGACTACAAGAGACCCAGTACTTC. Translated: CASSTPGLQETQYF.

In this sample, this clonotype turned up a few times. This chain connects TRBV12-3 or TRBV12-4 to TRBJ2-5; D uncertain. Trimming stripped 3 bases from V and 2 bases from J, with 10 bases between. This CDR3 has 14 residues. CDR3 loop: CASSFHGIQETQYF. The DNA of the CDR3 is TGTGCCAGCAGTTTTCATGGGATTCAAGAGACCCAGTACTTC.

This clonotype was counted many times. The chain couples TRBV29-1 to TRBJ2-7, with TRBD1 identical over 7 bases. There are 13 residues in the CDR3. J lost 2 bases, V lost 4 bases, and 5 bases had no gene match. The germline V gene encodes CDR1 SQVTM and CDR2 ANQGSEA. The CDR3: CSVGPGTAYEQYF. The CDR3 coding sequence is TGCAGCGTTGGCCCTGGGACAGCCTACGAGCAGTACTTC.

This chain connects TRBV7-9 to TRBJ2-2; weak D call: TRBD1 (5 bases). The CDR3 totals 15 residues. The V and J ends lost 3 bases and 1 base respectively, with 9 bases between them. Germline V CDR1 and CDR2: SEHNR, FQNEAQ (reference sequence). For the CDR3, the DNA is TGTGCCAGCAGCTTCCAGGGAAGGAACACCGGGGAGCTGTTTTTT. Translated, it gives CASSFQGRNTGELFF.

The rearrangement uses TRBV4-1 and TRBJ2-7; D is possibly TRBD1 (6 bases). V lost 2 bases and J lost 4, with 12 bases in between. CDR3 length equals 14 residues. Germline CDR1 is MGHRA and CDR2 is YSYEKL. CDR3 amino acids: CASSQRWGLYEQYF. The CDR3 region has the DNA TGCGCCAGCAGCCAAAGGTGGGGGCTTTACGAGCAGTACTTC.

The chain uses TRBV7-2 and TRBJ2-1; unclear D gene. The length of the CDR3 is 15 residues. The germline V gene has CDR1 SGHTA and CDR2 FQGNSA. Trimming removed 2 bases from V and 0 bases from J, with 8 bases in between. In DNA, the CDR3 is TGTGCCAGCAGCTTAATCGGGCCCTCCTACAATGAGCAGTTCTTC. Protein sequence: CASSLIGPSYNEQFF.

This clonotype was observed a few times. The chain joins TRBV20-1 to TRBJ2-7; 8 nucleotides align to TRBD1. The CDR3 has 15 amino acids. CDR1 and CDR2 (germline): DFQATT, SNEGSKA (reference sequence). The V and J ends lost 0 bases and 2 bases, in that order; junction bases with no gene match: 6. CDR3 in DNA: TGCAGTGCTAGAGATACTATGGGACAGGCCTACGAGCAGTACTTC. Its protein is CSARDTMGQAYEQYF.

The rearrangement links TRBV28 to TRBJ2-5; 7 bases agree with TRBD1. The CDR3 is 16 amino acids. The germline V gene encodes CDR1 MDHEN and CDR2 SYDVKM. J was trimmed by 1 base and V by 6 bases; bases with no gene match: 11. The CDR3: CASSRNRGESQETQYF. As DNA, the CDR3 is TGTGCCAGCAGCCGAAACAGGGGAGAGTCCCAAGAGACCCAGTACTTC. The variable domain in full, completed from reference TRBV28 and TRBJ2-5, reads DVKVTQSSRYLVKRTGEKVFLECVQDMDHENMFWYRQDPGLGLRLIYFSYDVKMKEKGDIPEGYSVSREKKERFSLILESASTNQTSMYLCASSRNRGESQETQYFGPGTRLLVL.

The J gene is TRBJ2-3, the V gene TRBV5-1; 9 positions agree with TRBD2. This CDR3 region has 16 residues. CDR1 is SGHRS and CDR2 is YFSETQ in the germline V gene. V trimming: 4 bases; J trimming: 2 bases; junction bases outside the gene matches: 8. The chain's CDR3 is CASSDAAGGPTDTQYF. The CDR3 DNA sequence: TGCGCCAGCAGCGATGCGGCGGGGGGGCCCACAGATACGCAGTATTTT.

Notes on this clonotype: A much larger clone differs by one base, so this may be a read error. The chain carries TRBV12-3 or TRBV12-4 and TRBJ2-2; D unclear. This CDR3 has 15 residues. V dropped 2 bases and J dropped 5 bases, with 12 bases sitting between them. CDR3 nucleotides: TGTGCCAGCAGTTTAAGTAAAGTGGGAACCGGGGAGCTGTTTTTT. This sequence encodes CASSLSKVGTGELFF.

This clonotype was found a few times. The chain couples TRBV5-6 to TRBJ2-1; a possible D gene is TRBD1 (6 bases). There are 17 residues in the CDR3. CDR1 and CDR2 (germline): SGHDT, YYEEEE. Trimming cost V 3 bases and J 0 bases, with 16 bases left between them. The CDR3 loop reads CASSSDTQGGSYNEQFF. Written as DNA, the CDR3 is TGTGCCAGCAGCTCTGACACACAGGGTGGCTCCTACAATGAGCAGTTCTTC.

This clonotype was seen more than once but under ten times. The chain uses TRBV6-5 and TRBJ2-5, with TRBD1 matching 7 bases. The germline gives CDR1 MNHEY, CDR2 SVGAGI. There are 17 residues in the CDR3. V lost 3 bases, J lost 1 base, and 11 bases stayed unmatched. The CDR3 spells CASSYNDLRTGQETQYF. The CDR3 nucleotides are TGTGCCAGCAGTTATAACGACCTTCGGACAGGCCAAGAGACCCAGTACTTC.

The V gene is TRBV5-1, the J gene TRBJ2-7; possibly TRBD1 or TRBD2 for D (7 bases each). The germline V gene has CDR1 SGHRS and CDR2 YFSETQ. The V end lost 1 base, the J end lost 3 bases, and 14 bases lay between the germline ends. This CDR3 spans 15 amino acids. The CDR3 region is CASSLWGGQNYEQYF. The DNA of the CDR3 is TGCGCCAGCAGCTTGTGGGGGGGACAGAACTACGAGCAGTACTTC.

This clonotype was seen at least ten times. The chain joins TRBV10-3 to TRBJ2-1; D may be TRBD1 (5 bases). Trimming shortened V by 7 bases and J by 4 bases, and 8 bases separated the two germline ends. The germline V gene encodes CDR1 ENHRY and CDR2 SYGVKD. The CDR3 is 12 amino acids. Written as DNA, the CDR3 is TGTGCCATCAAGACAGATTACAATGAGCAGTTCTTC. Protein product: CAIKTDYNEQFF.

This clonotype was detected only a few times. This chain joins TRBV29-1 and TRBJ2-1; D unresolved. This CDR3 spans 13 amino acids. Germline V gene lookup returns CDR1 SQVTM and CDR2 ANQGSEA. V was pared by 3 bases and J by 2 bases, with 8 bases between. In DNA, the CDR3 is TGCAGCGTTGACACCTGGACCTACAATGAGCAGTTCTTC. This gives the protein CSVDTWTYNEQFF.

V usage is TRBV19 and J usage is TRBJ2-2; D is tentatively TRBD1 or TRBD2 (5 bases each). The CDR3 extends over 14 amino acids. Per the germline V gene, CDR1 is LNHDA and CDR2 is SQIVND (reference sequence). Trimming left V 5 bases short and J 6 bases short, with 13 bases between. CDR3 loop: CASSAGQAAGELFF. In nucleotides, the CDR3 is TGTGCCAGTAGTGCCGGACAAGCGGCCGGGGAGCTGTTTTTT. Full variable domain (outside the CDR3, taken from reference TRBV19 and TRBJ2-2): DGGITQSPKYLFRKEGQNVTLSCEQNLNHDAMYWYRQDPGQGLRLIYYSQIVNDFQKGDIAEGYSVSREKKESFPLTVTSAQKNPTAFYLCASSAGQAAGELFFGEGSRLTVL.

CDR3 in DNA: TGTGCCAGCAGTGGTCTGAGGACGGGGCCCAAACATTCCAATGAGCAGTTCTTC. Translated: CASSGLRTGPKHSNEQFF. This chain uses TRBV27 with TRBJ2-1; the D gene could be TRBD1 or TRBD2 (5 bases each). CDR3 length equals 18 residues. Germline CDR1 and CDR2: MNHEY and SMNVEV (reference sequence). Trimming shortened V by 5 bases and J by 6 bases, and 26 bases separated the two germline ends.

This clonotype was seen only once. The DNA for the CDR3 is TGTGCCAGCAGTTTTGTGGGATTACGGCCAGATACGCAGTATTTT. Amino acids: CASSFVGLRPDTQYF. This chain connects TRBV12-3 or TRBV12-4 to TRBJ2-3; D remains ambiguous. The ends were cut back, 3 bases at V and 4 bases at J, with 14 bases in the middle. This CDR3 is 15 amino acids long.

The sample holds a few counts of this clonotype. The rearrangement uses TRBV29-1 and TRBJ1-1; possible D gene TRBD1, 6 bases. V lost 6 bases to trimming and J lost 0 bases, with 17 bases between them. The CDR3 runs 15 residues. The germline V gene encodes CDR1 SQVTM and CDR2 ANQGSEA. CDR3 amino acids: CSVVGGGVVNTEAFF. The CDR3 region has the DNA TGCAGCGTCGTCGGCGGGGGCGTGGTGAACACTGAAGCTTTCTTT. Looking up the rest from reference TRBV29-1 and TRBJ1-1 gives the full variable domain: SAVISQKPSRDICQRGTSLTIQCQVDSQVTMMFWYRQQPGQSLTLIATANQGSEATYESGFVIDKFPISRPNLTFSTLTVSNMSPEDSSIYLCSVVGGGVVNTEAFFGQGTRLTVV.